These 30 T cell receptor beta chains came from one sample sequenced in a study of T cells in Graves' hyperthyroidism and ophthalmopathy (dated by TCRdb to between 2017 and 2020). Libraries were constructed by multiplex PCR. The instrument was an Illumina HiSeq 2000. TCR beta CDR3 regions were amplified from RNA transcripts. The TCR CDR3 was subjected to a first round of RT-PCR using the HTBI primer set and the Qiagen OneStep RT-PCR kit. TCRdb itself trimmed the public reads at Q25 with fastp, ran MiXCR and retained productive beta chains. A single entry per CDR3 protein holds the most common genes and DNA from its merged rows. For this sample there are a few hundred thousand distinct CDR3 sequences; roughly 20% appear just once. Roughly a sixth of the sample rests with the top ten. The sequenced sample was blood. The receptors here all came from a middle-aged woman with Graves' ophthalmopathy.

This clonotype was counted only a few times. The V and J genes are TRBV3-1 and TRBJ1-2; D uncertain. Germline V gene lookup returns CDR1 LGHDT and CDR2 YNNKEL (reference sequence). Trimming left V 3 bases short and J 0 bases short, with 11 bases between. The CDR3 contains 15 residues. The chain's CDR3 is CASSHFQVANYGYTF. Here the CDR3 DNA reads TGTGCCAGCAGCCATTTCCAGGTAGCTAACTATGGCTACACCTTC.

This clonotype occurred many times. This chain joins TRBV28 and TRBJ2-1, with 9 nucleotides matching TRBD2. The germline CDR1 and CDR2 sequences are MDHEN and SYDVKM. V lost 10 bases to trimming and J lost 6 bases; unmatched junction nucleotides: 10. CDR3 length: 14 amino acids. CDR3 DNA sequence: TGTGCCACCCGCGCCAGCGGGAGGCCCAATGAGCAGTTCTTC. Encoded protein: CATRASGRPNEQFF.

This clonotype was seen a few times. In nucleotides, the CDR3 is TGTGCCAGCAGCCAAGAGATAGCGGGGGCGGACGGGGAGCTGTTTTTT. Translating it yields CASSQEIAGADGELFF. The chain employs TRBV4-2 and TRBJ2-2; the match to TRBD2 covers 9 bases. Trimming took 0 bases from V and 7 from J; bases not matched to a gene: 6. The CDR3 totals 16 residues. Germline V CDR1 and CDR2: LGHNA, YNFKEQ.

This rearrangement joins TRBV4-1 to TRBJ1-2, with 8 bases identical to TRBD1. The CDR3 has 15 amino acids. Germline CDR1 MGHRA, CDR2 YSYEKL. V shed 0 bases, J shed 4 bases, and the junction held 4 bases outside the gene matches. The CDR3 reads CASSQDPGTGYGYTF. In DNA form, the CDR3 reads TGCGCCAGCAGCCAAGACCCCGGGACAGGCTATGGCTACACCTTC.

At least ten counts were recorded for this clonotype. The chain couples TRBV19 to TRBJ2-7; maybe TRBD2 (6 bases). Germline V gene data show CDR1 as LNHDA and CDR2 as SQIVND (reference sequence). This CDR3 contains 14 residues. Trimming stripped 1 base from V and 4 bases from J, with 11 bases between. The CDR3 sequence: CASSIVGGTYEQYF. CDR3 bases: TGTGCCAGTAGTATAGTTGGCGGGACGTACGAGCAGTACTTC.

This clonotype was recorded many times. The chain links TRBV6-2 or TRBV6-3 to TRBJ2-7; D may be TRBD2 (6 bases). The V and J ends lost 8 bases and 3 bases respectively, with 11 bases between them. The CDR3 spans 12 residues. Germline CDR1 and CDR2: MNHEY and SVGEGT. The CDR3 loop reads CASRDLRYEQYF. The CDR3 DNA is TGTGCCAGCCGGGACTTGCGCTACGAGCAGTACTTC.

This clonotype showed up many times. V and J are TRBV27 and TRBJ1-5; 9 bases are a match to TRBD1. Trimming took 2 bases from V and 0 from J; bases not matched to a gene: 11. The CDR3 covers 19 residues. Germline CDR1 and CDR2: MNHEY and SMNVEV (reference sequence). CDR3 DNA sequence: TGTGCCAGCAGTTTACGACCGGGACAGGGACCATATAGCAATCAGCCCCAGCATTTT. This sequence encodes CASSLRPGQGPYSNQPQHF.

There are many counts of this clonotype. V usage is TRBV6-2 or TRBV6-3 and J usage is TRBJ2-2; D remains unclear. In germline, CDR1 is MNHEY, CDR2 SVGEGT. Trimming cost V 3 bases and J 8 bases, with 7 bases left between them. This CDR3 spans 12 amino acids. CDR3 amino acids: CASSYKAGELFF. CDR3 DNA: TGTGCCAGCAGTTATAAAGCTGGGGAGCTGTTTTTT.

This clonotype was seen at least ten times. The J gene is TRBJ2-7, the V gene TRBV28; possibly TRBD2 for D (6 bases). Per germline, CDR1 MDHEN and CDR2 SYDVKM. Trimming pared 3 bases from V and 3 bases from J, leaving 18 bases between. The CDR3 runs to 16 residues. The DNA for the CDR3 is TGTGCCAGCAGTTTTTTCGGCGGGACGGCCGACTACGAGCAGTACTTC. Translation gives CASSFFGGTADYEQYF.

The chain combines TRBV12-3 or TRBV12-4 with TRBJ1-2; D call uncertain. This CDR3 comprises 12 residues. V was cut by 5 bases and J by 4 bases, with 8 bases left in between. In nucleotides, the CDR3 is TGTGCCAGCAGTCCCGAAGTCTATGGCTACACCTTC. Translating it yields CASSPEVYGYTF.

This clonotype has ten or more counts. One end of the junction varies from germline; a read error may be responsible. CDR3 amino acids: CASSSSYAQYF. In nucleotides, the CDR3 is TGTGCCAGCAGTTCTAGTTACGCGCAGTACTTC. V is TRBV27 and J is TRBJ2-7; D is undetermined. Germline V CDR1 and CDR2: MNHEY, SMNVEV (reference sequence). CDR3 length: 11 residues.

This clonotype appeared a few times. The chain has TRBV2 and TRBJ2-5, with 9 bases fitting TRBD1. The CDR3 spans 15 residues. V trimming: 6 bases; J trimming: 5 bases; junction bases outside the gene matches: 10. Germline V lookup: CDR1 SNHLY, CDR2 FYNNEI. The CDR3 DNA reads as TGTGCCAGCAGCGCACCCGGGACAGGGCGGGAGACCCAGTACTTC. Amino acids: CASSAPGTGRETQYF.

On this clonotype: The junction does not match germline at one end; this may be a read error. The V gene is TRBV2, the J gene TRBJ2-5; 12 nucleotides align to TRBD2. Germline CDR1 SNHLY, CDR2 FYNNEI. The CDR3 runs to 18 residues. CDR3 amino acids: CVSRKWTSGAARGETQYF. CDR3 DNA sequence: TGTGTCAGCAGGAAGTGGACTAGCGGGGCTGCTAGAGGAGAGACCCAGTACTTC.

Ten or more counts support this clonotype. The CDR3 nucleotides are TGTGCCAGCATCCTAGGGCTGAACACTGAAGCTTTCTTT. This codes for CASILGLNTEAFF. V usage is TRBV7-9 and J usage is TRBJ1-1; D is unresolved. The germline V gene has CDR1 SEHNR and CDR2 FQNEAQ (reference sequence). V was clipped by 7 bases and J by 0 bases, with 9 bases between them. The CDR3 runs to 13 residues. The entire variable domain, with the rest obtained from reference TRBV7-9 and TRBJ1-1, is as follows: DTGVSQNPRHKITKRGQNVTFRCDPISEHNRLYWYRQTLGQGPEFLTYFQNEAQLEKSRLLSDRFSAERPKGSFSTLEIQRTEQGDSAMYLCASILGLNTEAFFGQGTRLTVV.

This clonotype was seen many times. The rearrangement uses TRBV19 and TRBJ1-1; D might be TRBD1 (5 bases). The CDR3 is 15 amino acids. Germline V gene lookup returns CDR1 LNHDA and CDR2 SQIVND (reference sequence). V lost 6 bases and J 5 bases, leaving 19 bases between the germline ends. The CDR3 DNA follows: TGTGCCAGTAGGCAGGAGAGGGCAGGGAGGACTGAAGCTTTCTTT. Protein sequence: CASRQERAGRTEAFF.

This clonotype occurred once. V and J are TRBV10-3 and TRBJ2-7; a weak D match, TRBD2 (5 bases). Germline V lookup: CDR1 ENHRY, CDR2 SYGVKD. The CDR3 is 9 amino acids. The CDR3 sequence: CAVGVVQYF. CDR3 sequence (DNA): TGTGCTGTGGGAGTGGTGCAGTACTTC.

The sample holds many counts of this clonotype. This chain links TRBV7-2 with TRBJ1-1; 8 bases match TRBD1. This CDR3 contains 17 residues. Losses at the gene ends were 5 bases for V and 4 bases for J; bases not matched to a gene: 15. CDR1 is SGHTA, CDR2 FQGNSA, per germline. The CDR3 nucleotides read TGTGCCAGCAGCCCACTTAGACGACAGGGGCGGTTCACTGAAGCTTTCTTT. It is translated as CASSPLRRQGRFTEAFF.

This rearrangement joins TRBV28 to TRBJ1-2; no definite D call. CDR1 is MDHEN and CDR2 is SYDVKM in the germline V gene. The CDR3 has 14 amino acids. The germline V and J ends were trimmed by 3 bases and 12 bases, with 20 bases remaining between them. The CDR3, as DNA: TGTGCCAGCAGTTTGGGTCGATTTTCCCCGAGTGACACCTTC. Translation gives CASSLGRFSPSDTF.

In this sample, this clonotype turned up many times. V is TRBV29-1 and J is TRBJ2-6; 7 nucleotides match TRBD1. CDR3 length: 16 residues. J was trimmed by 3 bases and V by 7 bases; bases with no gene match: 12. Germline CDR1 and CDR2: SQVTM and ANQGSEA. CDR3 nucleotide sequence: TGCAGCGCCGCACACAGGGGAGCAGGTGGGGCCAACGTCCTGACTTTC. Translation: CSAAHRGAGGANVLTF.

This clonotype was detected ten times or more. This chain uses TRBV5-1 with TRBJ2-5; 9 bases agree with TRBD1. J was trimmed by 4 bases and V by 3 bases; bases with no gene match: 7. CDR3 length: 15 residues. Germline loops: CDR1 SGHRS, CDR2 YFSETQ. Written as DNA, the CDR3 is TGCGCCAGCAGCTCGTGGACAGGGGACCGAGAGACCCAGTACTTC. Protein product: CASSSWTGDRETQYF.

Notes on this clonotype: A read error may account for a junction end that differs from germline. The chain couples TRBV7-8 to TRBJ2-7, with D maybe TRBD1 (6 bases). CDR3 size: 15 residues. Per germline, CDR1 SGHVS and CDR2 FQNEAQ. CDR3 in amino acids: CASSLSTGRGYEQSF. The CDR3 DNA is TGTGCCAGCAGCTTATCAACAGGCAGGGGCTACGAGCAGTCCTTC.

This chain connects TRBV7-6 to TRBJ2-7; 13 bases line up with TRBD2. CDR3 length: 16 amino acids. Germline assignment: CDR1 SGHVS and CDR2 FNYEAQ. J was trimmed by 2 bases and V by 1 base; bases with no gene match: 2. The CDR3 loop is CASSLGTSGSPYEQYF. The CDR3 coding sequence is TGTGCCAGCAGCTTAGGGACTAGCGGGAGCCCCTACGAGCAGTACTTC.

This clonotype was counted ten times or more. The V and J genes are TRBV9 and TRBJ2-2, with D tentatively TRBD1 (6 bases). Trimming removed 1 base at V and 3 bases at J, with 10 bases between. Germline V lookup: CDR1 SGDLS, CDR2 YYNGEE. The CDR3 has 15 amino acids. CDR3: CASSVTGIHTGELFF. The CDR3 DNA is TGTGCCAGCAGCGTAACAGGGATTCACACCGGGGAGCTGTTTTTT.

This clonotype was seen at least ten times. V is TRBV30 and J is TRBJ1-1, with TRBD1 matching 10 bases. The trim removed 5 bases at V and 7 bases at J, leaving 1 base unmatched. Germline lookup yields CDR1 GTSNPN and CDR2 SVGIG (reference sequence). The CDR3 runs to 11 residues. CDR3: CAWGTGDEAFF. The CDR3 coding sequence is TGTGCCTGGGGGACAGGGGATGAAGCTTTCTTT.

This clonotype was counted ten times or more. The chain joins TRBV19 to TRBJ2-7, with D unresolved. The germline V and J ends were trimmed by 7 bases and 2 bases, with 9 bases remaining between them. The CDR3 has 12 amino acids. Germline CDR1 and CDR2: LNHDA and SQIVND (reference sequence). CDR3 protein: CASIGDTYEQYF. CDR3 sequence (DNA): TGTGCCAGTATAGGAGATACCTACGAGCAGTACTTC.

The chain couples TRBV30 to TRBJ1-1; 7 bases are shared with TRBD1. The CDR3 has 13 amino acids. The germline V gene encodes CDR1 GTSNPN and CDR2 SVGIG (reference sequence). Losses at the gene ends were 5 bases for V and 1 base for J; bases not matched to a gene: 4. The CDR3 is CAWVGQQNTEAFF. For the CDR3, the DNA is TGTGCCTGGGTGGGACAGCAGAACACTGAAGCTTTCTTT.

This clonotype was seen ten or more times. This chain joins TRBV12-3 or TRBV12-4 and TRBJ1-5; D is possibly TRBD1 (5 bases). This CDR3 is built from 15 residues. V lost 5 bases and J 6 bases, leaving 17 bases between the germline ends. The CDR3 here is CASSPMGGLGQPQHF. CDR3 in DNA: TGTGCCAGCAGTCCCATGGGGGGATTAGGTCAGCCCCAGCATTTT.

The chain recombines TRBV5-1 with TRBJ2-5, with 11 bases matching TRBD2. Trimming removed 4 bases from V and 1 base from J; junction bases left unmatched: 6. This CDR3 spans 16 amino acids. Germline V CDR1 and CDR2: SGHRS, YFSETQ. CDR3 sequence (DNA): TGCGCCAGCAGCGGGATAGCGGGAGGGACCCAAGAGACCCAGTACTTC. The encoded protein is CASSGIAGGTQETQYF.

At least ten counts were recorded for this clonotype. The rearrangement uses TRBV28 and TRBJ1-5, with D hard to call. Germline assignment: CDR1 MDHEN and CDR2 SYDVKM. V dropped 4 bases and J dropped 4 bases, with 14 bases sitting between them. This CDR3 contains 15 residues. The CDR3 bases are TGTGCCAGCAGTTCCACAAGGGTGTTAAATCAGCCCCAGCATTTT. Translation: CASSSTRVLNQPQHF.

This clonotype was detected ten times or more. The CDR3 nucleotides are TGTGCCAGCAGAAAGGGCTTGGGCTCCTACGAGCAGTACTTC. The encoded protein is CASRKGLGSYEQYF. The genes are TRBV6-1 and TRBJ2-7; D is unclear. Germline V gene sequence: CDR1 MNHNS, CDR2 SASEGT. The CDR3 contains 14 residues. The V gene lost 6 bases and the J gene lost 0 bases, with 12 bases spanning the gap.